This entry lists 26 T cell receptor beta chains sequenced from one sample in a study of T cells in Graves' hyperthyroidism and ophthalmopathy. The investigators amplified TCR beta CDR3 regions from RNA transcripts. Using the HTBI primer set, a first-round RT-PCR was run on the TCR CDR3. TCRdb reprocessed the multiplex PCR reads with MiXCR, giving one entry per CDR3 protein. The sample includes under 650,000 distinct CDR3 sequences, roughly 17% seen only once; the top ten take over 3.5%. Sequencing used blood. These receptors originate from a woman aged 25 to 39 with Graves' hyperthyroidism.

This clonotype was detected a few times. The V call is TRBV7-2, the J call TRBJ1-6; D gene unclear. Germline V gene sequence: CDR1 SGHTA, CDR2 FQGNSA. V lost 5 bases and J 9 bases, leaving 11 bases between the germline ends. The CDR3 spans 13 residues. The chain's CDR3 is CASSLSIGSPLHF. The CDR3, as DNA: TGTGCCAGCAGCCTATCTATTGGTTCACCCCTCCACTTT. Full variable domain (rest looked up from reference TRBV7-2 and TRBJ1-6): GAGVSQSPSNKVTEKGKDVELRCDPISGHTALYWYRQSLGQGLEFLIYFQGNSAPDKSGLPSDRFSAERTGGSVSTLTIQRTQQEDSAVYLCASSLSIGSPLHFGNGTRLTVT.

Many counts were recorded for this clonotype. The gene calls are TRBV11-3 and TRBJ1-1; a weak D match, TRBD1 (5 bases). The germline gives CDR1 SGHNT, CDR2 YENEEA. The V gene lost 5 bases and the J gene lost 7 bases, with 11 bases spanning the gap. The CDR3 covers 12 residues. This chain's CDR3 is CASSADQGEAFF. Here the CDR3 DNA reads TGTGCCAGCAGCGCAGACCAGGGTGAAGCTTTCTTT.

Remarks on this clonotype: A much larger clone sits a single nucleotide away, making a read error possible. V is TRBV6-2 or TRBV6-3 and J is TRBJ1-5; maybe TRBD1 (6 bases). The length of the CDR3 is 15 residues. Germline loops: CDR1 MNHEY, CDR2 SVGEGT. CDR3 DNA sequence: TGTGCCAGCGTCCCTGGTGAGGGGGACAATCGGCCCCAGCATTTT. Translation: CASVPGEGDNRPQHF.

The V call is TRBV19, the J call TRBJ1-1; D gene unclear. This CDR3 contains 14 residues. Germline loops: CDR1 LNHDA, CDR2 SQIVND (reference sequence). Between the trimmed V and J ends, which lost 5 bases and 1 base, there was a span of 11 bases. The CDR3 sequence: CASSVWAGNTEAFF. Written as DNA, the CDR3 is TGTGCCAGTAGTGTGTGGGCGGGGAACACTGAAGCTTTCTTT.

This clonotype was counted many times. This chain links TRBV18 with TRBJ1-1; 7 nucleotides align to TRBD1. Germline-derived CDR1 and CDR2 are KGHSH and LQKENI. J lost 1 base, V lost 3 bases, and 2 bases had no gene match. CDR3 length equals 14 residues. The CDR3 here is CASSPGQKNTEAFF. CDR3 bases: TGTGCCAGCTCACCGGGACAGAAGAACACTGAAGCTTTCTTT.

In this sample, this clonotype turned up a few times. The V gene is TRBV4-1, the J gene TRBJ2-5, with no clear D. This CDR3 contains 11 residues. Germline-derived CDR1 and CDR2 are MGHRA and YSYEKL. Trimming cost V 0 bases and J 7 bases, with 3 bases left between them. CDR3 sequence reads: CASSQEGTQYF. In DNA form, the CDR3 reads TGCGCCAGCAGCCAAGAAGGGACCCAGTACTTC.

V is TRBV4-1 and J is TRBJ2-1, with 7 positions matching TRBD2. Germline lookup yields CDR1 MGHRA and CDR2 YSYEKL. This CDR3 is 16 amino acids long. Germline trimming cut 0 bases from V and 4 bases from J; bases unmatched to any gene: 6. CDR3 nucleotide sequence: TGCGCCAGCAGCCAAGAGAACCCCGGGAGGTACAATGAGCAGTTCTTC. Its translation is CASSQENPGRYNEQFF.

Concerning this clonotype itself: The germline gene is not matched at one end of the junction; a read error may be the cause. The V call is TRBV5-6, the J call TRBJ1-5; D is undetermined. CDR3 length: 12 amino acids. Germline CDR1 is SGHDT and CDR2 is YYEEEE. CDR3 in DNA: TGTGCCAGCAGCATAGAGAATCAGCCCCAACATTTT. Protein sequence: CASSIENQPQHF.

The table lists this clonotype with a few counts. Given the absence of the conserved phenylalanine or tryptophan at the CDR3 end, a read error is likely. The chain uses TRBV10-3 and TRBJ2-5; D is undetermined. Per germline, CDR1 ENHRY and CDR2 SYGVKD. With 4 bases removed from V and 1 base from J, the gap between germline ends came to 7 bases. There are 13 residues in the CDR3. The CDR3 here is CAISGASQETQYL. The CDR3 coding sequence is TGTGCCATCAGTGGGGCTTCCCAAGAGACCCAGTACCTC.

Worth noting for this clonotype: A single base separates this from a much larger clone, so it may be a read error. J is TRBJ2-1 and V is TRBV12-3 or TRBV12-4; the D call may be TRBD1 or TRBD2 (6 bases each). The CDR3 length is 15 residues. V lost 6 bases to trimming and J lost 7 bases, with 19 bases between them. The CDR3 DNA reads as TGTGCCAGCAGCCCCGGCTCGGGGGCCGATAATGAGCAGTTCTTC. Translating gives CASSPGSGADNEQFF.

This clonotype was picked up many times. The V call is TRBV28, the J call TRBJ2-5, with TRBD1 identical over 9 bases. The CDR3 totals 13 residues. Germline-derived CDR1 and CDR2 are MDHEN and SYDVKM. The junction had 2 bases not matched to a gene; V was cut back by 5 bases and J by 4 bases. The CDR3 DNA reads TGTGCCAGCAGTCGGGGACAGGGAGAGACCCAGTACTTC. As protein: CASSRGQGETQYF.

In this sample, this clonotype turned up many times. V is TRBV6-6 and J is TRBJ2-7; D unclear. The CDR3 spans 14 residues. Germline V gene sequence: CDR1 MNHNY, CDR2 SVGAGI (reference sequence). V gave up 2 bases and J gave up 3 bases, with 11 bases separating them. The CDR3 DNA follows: TGTGCCAGCAGTTACCGACATAGACGCTACGAGCAGTACTTC. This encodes CASSYRHRRYEQYF.

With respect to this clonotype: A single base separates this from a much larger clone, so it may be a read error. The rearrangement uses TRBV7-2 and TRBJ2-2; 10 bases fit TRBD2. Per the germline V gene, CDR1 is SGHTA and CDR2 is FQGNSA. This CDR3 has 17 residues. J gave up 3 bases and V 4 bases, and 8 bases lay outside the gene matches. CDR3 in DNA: TGTGCCAGCAGCTCCCCAGGACTAGCGGAATACACCGGGGAGCTGTTTTTT. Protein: CASSSPGLAEYTGELFF.

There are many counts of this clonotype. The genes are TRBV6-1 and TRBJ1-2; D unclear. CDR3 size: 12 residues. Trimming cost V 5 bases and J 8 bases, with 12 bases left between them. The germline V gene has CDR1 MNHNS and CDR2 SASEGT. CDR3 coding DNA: TGTGCCAGCAGTACACAAGTCTCCGGCTACACCTTC. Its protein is CASSTQVSGYTF.

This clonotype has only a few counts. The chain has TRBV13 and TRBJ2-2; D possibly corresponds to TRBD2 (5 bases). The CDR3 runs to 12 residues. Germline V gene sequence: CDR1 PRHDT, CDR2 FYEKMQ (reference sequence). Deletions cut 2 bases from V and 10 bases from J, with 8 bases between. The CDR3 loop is CASSLSRVELFF. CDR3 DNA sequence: TGTGCCAGCAGCTTATCGCGGGTGGAGCTGTTTTTT.

The CDR3 loop is CATSDREGGEQYF. CDR3 coding DNA: TGTGCCACCAGTGACCGTGAAGGGGGCGAGCAGTACTTC. The V gene is TRBV24-1, the J gene TRBJ2-7, with a weak D call TRBD1 (6 bases). Germline-derived CDR1 and CDR2 are KGHDR and SFDVKD. The CDR3 sequence is 13 residues long. Trimming removed 4 bases from V and 6 bases from J, with 12 bases in between.

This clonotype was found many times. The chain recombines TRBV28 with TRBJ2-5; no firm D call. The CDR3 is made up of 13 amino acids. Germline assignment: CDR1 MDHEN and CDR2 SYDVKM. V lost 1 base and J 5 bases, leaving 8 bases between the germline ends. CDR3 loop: CASSLSQMETQYF. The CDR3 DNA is TGTGCCAGCAGTTTATCACAGATGGAGACCCAGTACTTC.

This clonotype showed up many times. CDR3 loop: CASSLVRGAGTGELFF. For the CDR3, the DNA is TGTGCCAGCAGCTTAGTCCGAGGGGCTGGTACCGGGGAGCTGTTTTTT. The V call is TRBV11-3, the J call TRBJ2-2; tentatively, D is TRBD1 or TRBD2 (5 bases each). V lost 1 base and J lost 5, with 14 bases in between. CDR3 size: 16 residues. CDR1 SGHNT and CDR2 YENEEA come from the germline V gene.

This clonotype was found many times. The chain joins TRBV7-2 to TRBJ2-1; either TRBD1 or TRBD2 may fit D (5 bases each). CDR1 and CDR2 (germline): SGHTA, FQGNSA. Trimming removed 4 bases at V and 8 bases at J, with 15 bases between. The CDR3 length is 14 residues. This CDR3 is CASSSRPGAYEQFF. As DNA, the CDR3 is TGTGCCAGCAGCTCACGGCCCGGGGCTTATGAGCAGTTCTTC.

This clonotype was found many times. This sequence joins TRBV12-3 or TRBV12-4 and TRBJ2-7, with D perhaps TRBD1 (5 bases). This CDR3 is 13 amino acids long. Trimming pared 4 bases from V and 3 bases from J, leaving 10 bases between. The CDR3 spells CASSSQGYYEQYF. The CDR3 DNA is TGTGCCAGCAGTTCCCAGGGTTACTACGAGCAGTACTTC.

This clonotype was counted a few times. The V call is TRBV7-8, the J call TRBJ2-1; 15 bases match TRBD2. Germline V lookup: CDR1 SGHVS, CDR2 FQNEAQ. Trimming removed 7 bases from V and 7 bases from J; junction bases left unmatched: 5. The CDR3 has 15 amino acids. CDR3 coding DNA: TGTGCCAGCAACCTGGGGACTAGCGGGAGGAATGAGCAGTTCTTC. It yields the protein CASNLGTSGRNEQFF.

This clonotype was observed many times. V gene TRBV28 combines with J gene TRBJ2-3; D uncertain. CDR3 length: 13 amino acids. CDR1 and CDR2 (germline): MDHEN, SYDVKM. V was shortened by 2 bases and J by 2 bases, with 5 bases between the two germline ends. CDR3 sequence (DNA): TGTGCCAGCAGTTTAAGGGACACAGATACGCAGTATTTT. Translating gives CASSLRDTDTQYF.

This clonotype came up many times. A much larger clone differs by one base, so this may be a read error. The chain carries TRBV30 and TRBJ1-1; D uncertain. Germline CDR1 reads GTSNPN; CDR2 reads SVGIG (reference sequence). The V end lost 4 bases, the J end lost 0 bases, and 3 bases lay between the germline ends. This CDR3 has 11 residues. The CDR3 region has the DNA TGTGCCTGGACGTTGAACACTGAAGCTTTCTTT. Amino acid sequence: CAWTLNTEAFF.

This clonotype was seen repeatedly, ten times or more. DNA of the CDR3: TGTGCCAGCACCTCGGAGAACACTGAAGCTTTCTTT. Translating it yields CASTSENTEAFF. V and J are TRBV2 and TRBJ1-1; unclear D gene. CDR1 and CDR2 (germline): SNHLY, FYNNEI. The CDR3 contains 12 residues. The V and J ends lost 7 bases and 1 base respectively, with 7 bases between them.

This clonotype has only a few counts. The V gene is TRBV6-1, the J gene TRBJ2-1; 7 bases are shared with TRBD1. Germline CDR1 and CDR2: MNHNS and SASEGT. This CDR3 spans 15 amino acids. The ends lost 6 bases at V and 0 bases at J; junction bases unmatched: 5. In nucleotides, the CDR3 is TGTGCCAGCAGACAGGGGCGCAGCTCCTACAATGAGCAGTTCTTC. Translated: CASRQGRSSYNEQFF.

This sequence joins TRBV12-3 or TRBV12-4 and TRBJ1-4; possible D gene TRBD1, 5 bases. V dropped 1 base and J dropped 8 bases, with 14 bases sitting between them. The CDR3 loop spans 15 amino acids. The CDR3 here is CASSLGQSRREKLFF. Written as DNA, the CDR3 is TGTGCCAGCAGTTTAGGACAGTCGCGGCGGGAAAAACTGTTTTTT.